The 10 T cell receptor beta chains listed next were all sequenced from one sample in a study of shared clonotypes between healthy human individuals. TCRdb's copy holds only in-frame clones and misses some; the assay was immunoSEQ multiplex PCR. The top ten hold less than 0.15% of the sample, which has 2,100,000 or so clones, approximately 95% seen once. The specimen was naive CD4+ T cells sorted from blood. This sample's subset: CD45RA+ positively selected. These receptors all come from a man aged 18 to 35 in good health.

In its sample, this clone was seen once. Other DNA sequences within the sample encode an identical CDR3. The rearrangement uses TRBV11-3 and TRBJ2-2, with no clear D. V was clipped by 0 bases and J by 3 bases, with 5 bases between them. This CDR3 has 14 amino acids. Germline V lookup: CDR1 SGHNT, CDR2 YENEEA. As DNA, the CDR3 is TGTGCCAGCAGCTTAGAAGGTGACACCGGGGAGCTGTTTTTT. Translating gives CASSLEGDTGELFF.

The chain recombines TRBV5-4 with TRBJ1-2; 7 bases fit TRBD1. CDR3 length equals 14 residues. In germline, CDR1 is SGHNT, CDR2 YYREEE (reference sequence). With V trimmed by 3 bases and J by 4 bases, 6 bases remained unmatched. The DNA for the CDR3 is TGTGCCAGCAGCTCAGACAGGGACATCTATGGCTACACCTTC. This sequence encodes CASSSDRDIYGYTF.

Concerning this clone itself: Other DNA sequences of this sample code for an identical CDR3. The rearrangement uses TRBV7-2 and TRBJ2-1; 11 nucleotides match TRBD2. Unmatched junction bases numbered 2, after V lost 5 bases and J lost 2 bases. Per the germline V gene, CDR1 is SGHTA and CDR2 is FQGNSA. The length of the CDR3 is 15 residues. CDR3 amino acids: CASSPGLAAYNEQFF. The CDR3 DNA reads as TGTGCCAGCAGCCCGGGACTAGCGGCCTACAATGAGCAGTTCTTC.

This chain joins TRBV4-1 and TRBJ2-7; TRBD2 is a possible D gene (5 bases). Per germline, CDR1 MGHRA and CDR2 YSYEKL. The CDR3 has 14 amino acids. The germline V and J ends were trimmed by 3 bases and 2 bases, with 11 bases remaining between them. CDR3 sequence reads: CASSHRTDAYEQYF. The CDR3 bases are TGCGCCAGCAGCCACAGGACTGATGCCTACGAGCAGTACTTC.

This clone was observed a handful of times. The V and J genes are TRBV4-1 and TRBJ1-6; possibly TRBD1 for D (6 bases). This CDR3 contains 17 residues. V lost 4 bases to trimming and J lost 10 bases, with 23 bases between them. Per germline, CDR1 MGHRA and CDR2 YSYEKL. CDR3 sequence (DNA): TGCGCCAGCAGCCTCGGGGGGGCCAGGGTGAGTGACTCACCCCTCCACTTT. It is translated as CASSLGGARVSDSPLHF.

This clone occurred once. This chain joins TRBV18 and TRBJ1-1, with D perhaps TRBD1 (5 bases). CDR1 is KGHSH, CDR2 LQKENI, per germline. V was pared by 5 bases and J by 4 bases, with 11 bases between. This CDR3 is built from 13 residues. In DNA, the CDR3 is TGTGCCAGCTCAAGCACAGGAGTCACTGAAGCTTTCTTT. This codes for CASSSTGVTEAFF.

The gene calls are TRBV29-1 and TRBJ2-7; no definite D call. V was shortened by 6 bases and J by 2 bases, with 20 bases between the two germline ends. Germline CDR1 is SQVTM and CDR2 is ANQGSEA. This CDR3 contains 15 residues. For the CDR3, the DNA is TGCAGCGTAGGATTGGGAACGGGCTTACCCTACGAGCAGTACTTC. Its protein product is CSVGLGTGLPYEQYF.

The V gene is TRBV5-1, the J gene TRBJ1-2; no definite D call. CDR3 length equals 15 residues. The V gene's germline CDR1 is SGHRS and CDR2 YFSETQ. V dropped 0 bases and J dropped 6 bases, with 15 bases sitting between them. The CDR3 loop is CASSLGSLGNHGYTF. The CDR3 bases are TGCGCCAGCAGCTTGGGGAGTCTGGGTAATCATGGCTACACCTTC.

The genes are TRBV7-3 and TRBJ1-1, with 10 bases identical to TRBD1. In germline, CDR1 is SGHTA, CDR2 FQGTGA. The J segment lost 7 bases and the V segment lost 5 bases, leaving 16 bases of the junction unmatched. The length of the CDR3 is 17 residues. The CDR3 spells CASSNIPDRGMVGEAFF. DNA for the CDR3: TGTGCCAGCAGCAATATTCCGGACAGGGGGATGGTCGGTGAAGCTTTCTTT.

The genes are TRBV5-1 and TRBJ2-3, with 9 bases matching TRBD2. The CDR3 runs to 15 residues. CDR1 and CDR2 from the germline V gene are SGHRS and YFSETQ. V dropped 3 bases and J dropped 6; count of bases not matched to a gene: 8. The CDR3 sequence is CASSSGTSNLDTQYF. The DNA for the CDR3 is TGCGCCAGCAGCTCCGGGACTAGCAATTTGGATACGCAGTATTTT.